A selection of T cell receptor beta chains follows, all from one sample in a study of blood T cell repertoires in COVID-19. TCRdb keeps only in-frame clones here, not all; method: immunoSEQ multiplex PCR. The sample holds about 160,000 clones, about four fifths seen once. The sequenced sample consisted of peripheral blood. The receptors shown here come from a man aged 65 to 85 who had recovered from COVID-19. Each CDR3 is given with its conserved first and last residue. Each record gives: V gene, clone size, J gene, D gene, CDR3 DNA, CDR3 protein. The D gene is left open where the match is weak. Not all rows give a size; the values are once, few, many and, for expanded clones, a class.

v_gene: TRBV12-3/TRBV12-4
abundance: -
j_gene: TRBJ2-5
d_gene: -
CDR3nt: TGTGCCAGCAGACCCACAGGGAAAGAGACCCAGTACTTC
CDR3aa: CASRPTGKETQYF

v_gene: TRBV11-2
abundance: once
j_gene: TRBJ2-6
d_gene: -
CDR3nt: TGTGCCAGCAGCTTAGCGGGGGCTGGGGCCAACGTCCTGACTTTC
CDR3aa: CASSLAGAGANVLTF

v_gene: TRBV30
abundance: once
j_gene: TRBJ2-5
d_gene: -
CDR3nt: TGTGCCTGGAGTCGTAGCCCAAGGAGGGTAAACCAAGAGACCCAGTACTTC
CDR3aa: CAWSRSPRRVNQETQYF

v_gene: TRBV9
abundance: -
j_gene: TRBJ2-7
d_gene: TRBD2
CDR3nt: TGTGCCAGCAGCGACGGGACTACTTTCAAGCAGTACTTC
CDR3aa: CASSDGTTFKQYF

v_gene: TRBV28
abundance: -
j_gene: TRBJ1-2
d_gene: TRBD1
CDR3nt: TGTGCCAGCAGCTCTGCGGGACAGCACTATGGCTACACCTTC
CDR3aa: CASSSAGQHYGYTF

v_gene: TRBV6-5
abundance: once
j_gene: TRBJ2-2
d_gene: -
CDR3nt: TGTGCCAGCAGTTACGGGGCAGGGTCGGACACCGGGGAGCTGTTTTTT
CDR3aa: CASSYGAGSDTGELFF

v_gene: TRBV18
abundance: -
j_gene: TRBJ2-2
d_gene: -
CDR3nt: TGTGCCAGCTCACCAAACCCAGGGAACACCGGGGAGCTGTTTTTT
CDR3aa: CASSPNPGNTGELFF

v_gene: TRBV5-4
abundance: -
j_gene: TRBJ2-1
d_gene: TRBD2
CDR3nt: TGTGCCAGCAGCCAAGGACTAGCGGGCTACAATGAGCAGTTCTTC
CDR3aa: CASSQGLAGYNEQFF

v_gene: TRBV3-1/TRBV3-2
abundance: -
j_gene: TRBJ2-3
d_gene: TRBD2
CDR3nt: TGTGCCAGCAGCCAACTAGCGGGAGGAGGCACAGATACGCAGTATTTT
CDR3aa: CASSQLAGGGTDTQYF

v_gene: TRBV4-1
abundance: few
j_gene: TRBJ1-2
d_gene: TRBD1
CDR3nt: TGCGCCAGCAGCCAAGTTGGCACAGGGGGCGAGTTGGGCTACACCTTC
CDR3aa: CASSQVGTGGELGYTF

v_gene: TRBV29-1
abundance: -
j_gene: TRBJ2-7
d_gene: TRBD1
CDR3nt: TGCAGCGTCGCGGGACAGGGGAGCTCCTACGAGCAGTACTTC
CDR3aa: CSVAGQGSSYEQYF

v_gene: TRBV30
abundance: -
j_gene: TRBJ1-1
d_gene: -
CDR3nt: TGTGCCTGGAGTGTACGTGGAGGTACTGAAGCTTTCTTT
CDR3aa: CAWSVRGGTEAFF

v_gene: TRBV6-2/TRBV6-3
abundance: -
j_gene: TRBJ2-7
d_gene: TRBD1
CDR3nt: TGTGCCAGCAGCCACGGGACAGGGTATGAGCAGTACTTC
CDR3aa: CASSHGTGYEQYF

v_gene: TRBV4-3
abundance: -
j_gene: TRBJ2-7
d_gene: TRBD2
CDR3nt: TGCGCCAGCAGCCAATCCGGACTAGACGGCTACGAGCAGTACTTC
CDR3aa: CASSQSGLDGYEQYF

v_gene: TRBV5-5
abundance: -
j_gene: TRBJ1-3
d_gene: TRBD1
CDR3nt: TGTGCCAGCAGCCACCAAAGGCCGGGACAGGGAAACACCATATATTTT
CDR3aa: CASSHQRPGQGNTIYF

v_gene: TRBV14
abundance: many
j_gene: TRBJ1-2
d_gene: TRBD1
CDR3nt: TGTGCCAGCAGCCGCTATAACAGGGGGCAGAATGGCTACACCTTC
CDR3aa: CASSRYNRGQNGYTF

v_gene: TRBV24-1
abundance: -
j_gene: TRBJ2-7
d_gene: TRBD2
CDR3nt: TGTGCCACCAGTGATTTGATAGGACTAGCGGGGAGCTCCTACGAGCAGTACTTC
CDR3aa: CATSDLIGLAGSSYEQYF

v_gene: TRBV14
abundance: -
j_gene: TRBJ2-7
d_gene: -
CDR3nt: TGTGCCAGCAGCCAAGATGAAGCCCTTCCTTACGAGCAGTACTTC
CDR3aa: CASSQDEALPYEQYF

v_gene: TRBV5-4
abundance: -
j_gene: TRBJ1-1
d_gene: -
CDR3nt: TGTGCCAGCAGCTCTAGCGGGGGGGACACTGAAGCTTTCTTT
CDR3aa: CASSSSGGDTEAFF

v_gene: TRBV11-3
abundance: few
j_gene: TRBJ2-5
d_gene: TRBD2
CDR3nt: TGTGCCAGCAGCCCAGGACTAGCGGGAGCCCGCCAGACCCAGTACTTC
CDR3aa: CASSPGLAGARQTQYF

v_gene: TRBV19
abundance: -
j_gene: TRBJ1-6
d_gene: -
CDR3nt: TGTGCCAGTAGTAGTCAAAGAGGCGATAATTCACCCCTCCACTTT
CDR3aa: CASSSQRGDNSPLHF

v_gene: TRBV27
abundance: -
j_gene: TRBJ2-7
d_gene: -
CDR3nt: TGTGCCAGCAGTTCTTCTTCCTACGAGCAGTACTTC
CDR3aa: CASSSSSYEQYF

v_gene: TRBV6-1
abundance: -
j_gene: TRBJ2-5
d_gene: -
CDR3nt: TGTGCCAGCAGTGAGTTTGGCGGGAATGGAGAGACCCAGTACTTC
CDR3aa: CASSEFGGNGETQYF

v_gene: TRBV14
abundance: -
j_gene: TRBJ2-5
d_gene: TRBD2
CDR3nt: TGTGCCAGCAGCCAAGGCCCGAGGGGCGGGAGTGAGACCCAGTACTTC
CDR3aa: CASSQGPRGGSETQYF

v_gene: TRBV19
abundance: -
j_gene: TRBJ2-2
d_gene: -
CDR3nt: TGTGCCAGTACAACCGGGACTTTCAACACCGGGGAGCTGTTTTTT
CDR3aa: CASTTGTFNTGELFF

v_gene: TRBV7-9
abundance: -
j_gene: TRBJ2-1
d_gene: -
CDR3nt: TGTGCCAGCAGCTCTCCTTCCCCGGGACTGAGGAATGAGCAGTTCTTC
CDR3aa: CASSSPSPGLRNEQFF

v_gene: TRBV19
abundance: -
j_gene: TRBJ2-4
d_gene: TRBD1
CDR3nt: TGTGCCAGTAGTATAATTAAGGGGGCGAAGTTGAACATTCAGTACTTC
CDR3aa: CASSIIKGAKLNIQYF

v_gene: TRBV19
abundance: few
j_gene: TRBJ1-5
d_gene: TRBD1
CDR3nt: TGTGCCAGTAGTACGTCAGGGGGGAAGGGGCAGCCCCAGCATTTT
CDR3aa: CASSTSGGKGQPQHF

v_gene: TRBV5-1
abundance: few
j_gene: TRBJ2-5
d_gene: -
CDR3nt: TGCGCCAGCAGCTTGAGGTCAGGGGTCGGGGAGACCCAGTACTTC
CDR3aa: CASSLRSGVGETQYF

v_gene: TRBV2
abundance: -
j_gene: TRBJ1-1
d_gene: -
CDR3nt: TGTGCCAGCAGTAAAGACAGAGAGAACACTGAAGCTTTCTTT
CDR3aa: CASSKDRENTEAFF

v_gene: TRBV7-9
abundance: -
j_gene: TRBJ1-4
d_gene: TRBD1
CDR3nt: TGTGCCAGCAGTCGGCAGGGGGCAGGAGTTGGCGAAAAACTGTTTTTT
CDR3aa: CASSRQGAGVGEKLFF

v_gene: TRBV4-3
abundance: few
j_gene: TRBJ1-1
d_gene: -
CDR3nt: TGCGCCAGCAGCCAAGATCGTGGGAGGGACACTGAAGCTTTCTTT
CDR3aa: CASSQDRGRDTEAFF

v_gene: TRBV5-4
abundance: -
j_gene: TRBJ2-1
d_gene: -
CDR3nt: TGTGCCAGCAGCTTGGGGTCTCCCGGGTACAATGAGCAGTTCTTC
CDR3aa: CASSLGSPGYNEQFF

v_gene: TRBV6-2/TRBV6-3
abundance: -
j_gene: TRBJ2-4
d_gene: TRBD2
CDR3nt: TGTGCCAGCAGTTACGGCGGACTAGCCGTGGGGGGAAACATTCAGTACTTC
CDR3aa: CASSYGGLAVGGNIQYF

v_gene: TRBV4-1
abundance: -
j_gene: TRBJ1-5
d_gene: -
CDR3nt: TGCGCCAGCAGCCCCCCAGGGGTGCAGCCCCAGCATTTT
CDR3aa: CASSPPGVQPQHF

v_gene: TRBV15
abundance: -
j_gene: TRBJ2-1
d_gene: TRBD2
CDR3nt: TGTGCCACCAGCAGAGCTAGCGGGAGAATCAATGAGCAGTTCTTC
CDR3aa: CATSRASGRINEQFF

v_gene: TRBV14
abundance: -
j_gene: TRBJ2-1
d_gene: -
CDR3nt: TGTGCCAGCAGCCTTCCGAAGGGCAGGGGTTACAATGAGCAGTTCTTC
CDR3aa: CASSLPKGRGYNEQFF

v_gene: TRBV6-5
abundance: -
j_gene: TRBJ2-7
d_gene: -
CDR3nt: TGTGCCAGCAGTTACTCGAGGCAGGGGAGCTCCTACGAGCAGTACTTC
CDR3aa: CASSYSRQGSSYEQYF

v_gene: TRBV28
abundance: -
j_gene: TRBJ2-7
d_gene: TRBD2
CDR3nt: TGTGCCAGCAGATTAGCGGGAGAATCGGGCGAGCAGTACTTC
CDR3aa: CASRLAGESGEQYF

v_gene: TRBV19
abundance: -
j_gene: TRBJ1-1
d_gene: TRBD1
CDR3nt: TGTGCCAGTAGCCCTCCGGGACAGAAAATGAACACTGAAGCTTTCTTT
CDR3aa: CASSPPGQKMNTEAFF

v_gene: TRBV6-5
abundance: -
j_gene: TRBJ1-1
d_gene: -
CDR3nt: TGTGCCAGCAGGGGACAGAACACTGAAGCTTTCTTT
CDR3aa: CASRGQNTEAFF

v_gene: TRBV18
abundance: -
j_gene: TRBJ2-1
d_gene: -
CDR3nt: TGTGCCAGCTCACCACCGAGCGGGACAAATGAGCAGTTCTTC
CDR3aa: CASSPPSGTNEQFF

v_gene: TRBV28
abundance: -
j_gene: TRBJ2-2
d_gene: TRBD2
CDR3nt: TGTGCCTCCCTTAGCGGGGTCATGGGGGAGCTGTTTTTT
CDR3aa: CASLSGVMGELFF

v_gene: TRBV7-9
abundance: -
j_gene: TRBJ2-7
d_gene: TRBD2
CDR3nt: TGTGCCAGCAGCCAGGGACTAGCGGAGACCTACGAGCAGTACTTC
CDR3aa: CASSQGLAETYEQYF

v_gene: TRBV3-1/TRBV3-2
abundance: -
j_gene: TRBJ2-1
d_gene: TRBD2
CDR3nt: TGTGCCAGCAGCCGATACGGGACTAGCGGATACAATGAGCAGTTCTTC
CDR3aa: CASSRYGTSGYNEQFF

v_gene: TRBV19
abundance: -
j_gene: TRBJ2-2
d_gene: -
CDR3nt: TGTGCCAGTAGGAGGCAGGGGAACACCGGGGAGCTGTTTTTT
CDR3aa: CASRRQGNTGELFF

v_gene: TRBV7-8
abundance: -
j_gene: TRBJ1-6
d_gene: -
CDR3nt: TGTGCCAGCAGCTTCTCCAGGGGTGAAAATTCACCCCTCCACTTT
CDR3aa: CASSFSRGENSPLHF

v_gene: TRBV3-1/TRBV3-2
abundance: -
j_gene: TRBJ2-1
d_gene: TRBD2
CDR3nt: TGTGCCAGCAGCCAAGAGGCTATGGGGACTAGCGGCTACAATGAGCAGTTCTTC
CDR3aa: CASSQEAMGTSGYNEQFF